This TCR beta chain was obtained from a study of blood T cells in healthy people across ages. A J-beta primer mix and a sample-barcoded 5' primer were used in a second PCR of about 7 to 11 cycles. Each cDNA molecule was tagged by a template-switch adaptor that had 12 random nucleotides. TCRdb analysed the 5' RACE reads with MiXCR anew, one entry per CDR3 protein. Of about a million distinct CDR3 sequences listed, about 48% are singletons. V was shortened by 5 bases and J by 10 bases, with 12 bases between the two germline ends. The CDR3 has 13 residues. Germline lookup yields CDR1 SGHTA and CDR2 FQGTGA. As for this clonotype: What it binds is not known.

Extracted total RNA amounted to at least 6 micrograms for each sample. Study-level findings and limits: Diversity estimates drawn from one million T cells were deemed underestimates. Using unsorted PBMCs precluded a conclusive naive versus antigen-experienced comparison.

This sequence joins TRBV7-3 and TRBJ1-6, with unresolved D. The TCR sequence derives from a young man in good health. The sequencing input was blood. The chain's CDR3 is CASSLTESSPLHF. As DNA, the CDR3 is TGTGCCAGCAGCCTGACTGAATCCTCACCCCTCCACTTT.